The 5 T cell receptor beta chains below were found in one sample sequenced in a study of blood T cells in healthy people across ages. The use of a sample-barcoded 5' primer and a J-beta primer mix characterized a second PCR of about 7 to 12 cycles. TCRdb redid the calling of the 5' RACE reads with MiXCR, one entry per CDR3 protein. Here the sample spans some 670,000 distinct CDR3 sequences, around 50% being singletons. Sequencing was carried out using blood. Every receptor here comes from a woman at least 80 years old in good health.

The chain is built from TRBV3-1 and TRBJ1-1, with D unresolved. This CDR3 contains 12 residues. Germline CDR1 LGHDT, CDR2 YNNKEL (reference sequence). V was trimmed by 2 bases and J by 8 bases, leaving 9 bases between them. The CDR3 here is CASSQLKEEAFF. CDR3 DNA: TGTGCCAGCAGCCAATTGAAAGAAGAAGCTTTCTTT.

This clonotype has ten or more counts. The chain combines TRBV6-5 with TRBJ2-3; TRBD2 aligns across 9 bases. Germline values: CDR1 MNHEY, CDR2 SVGAGI. J was trimmed by 2 bases and V by 0 bases; bases with no gene match: 9. This CDR3 is 18 amino acids long. DNA for the CDR3: TGTGCCAGCAGTTACTCAGCAGGCGGGAGGGCCCACACAGATACGCAGTATTTT. Encoded protein: CASSYSAGGRAHTDTQYF.

This clonotype was recorded only once. This rearrangement joins TRBV7-2 to TRBJ1-5; D gene uncertain. The CDR3 has 14 amino acids. V was trimmed by 0 bases and J by 6 bases, leaving 9 bases between them. Germline loops: CDR1 SGHTA, CDR2 FQGNSA. CDR3 nucleotides: TGTGCCAGCAGCTTAGCCGGGGATGGTCAGCCCCAGCATTTT. Translating gives CASSLAGDGQPQHF. The full variable domain, in which reference TRBV7-2 and TRBJ1-5 provide the parts outside the CDR3, is GAGVSQSPSNKVTEKGKDVELRCDPISGHTALYWYRQSLGQGLEFLIYFQGNSAPDKSGLPSDRFSAERTGGSVSTLTIQRTQQEDSAVYLCASSLAGDGQPQHFGDGTRLSIL.

Comments on this clonotype: This may arise from a read error, as a much more abundant clone is one base away. The chain has TRBV20-1 and TRBJ2-5; D is ambiguous. The CDR3 is 13 amino acids. The V gene's germline CDR1 is DFQATT and CDR2 SNEGSKA (reference sequence). The ends were cut back, 5 bases at V and 5 bases at J, with 15 bases in the middle. CDR3 nucleotide sequence: TGCAGTGCTGGGCCCAACCTGAGGGAGACCCAGTACTTC. Its protein product is CSAGPNLRETQYF.

The gene calls are TRBV29-1 and TRBJ2-3; 7 nucleotides agree with TRBD1. Looked up from germline, CDR1 is SQVTM and CDR2 is ANQGSEA. V trimming: 6 bases; J trimming: 5 bases; junction bases outside the gene matches: 8. This CDR3 is built from 13 residues. This CDR3 is CSVGQEAQDTQYF. The CDR3 DNA sequence: TGCAGCGTCGGACAGGAAGCACAAGATACGCAGTATTTT.